Below, 17 T cell receptor beta chains from the same sample are listed, as sequenced in a study of control samples from healthy donors and cancer patients. Assay: immunoSEQ multiplex PCR; the TCRdb copy retains only in-frame clones and omits some. The table records about 170,000 clones, roughly 91% of them present only once. Material for sequencing was blood. The receptors here all came from a woman aged 25-40 years in good health.

J is TRBJ1-1 and V is TRBV3-1 (or the pseudogene TRBV3-2), with D perhaps TRBD1 (6 bases). V was shortened by 3 bases and J by 5 bases, with 10 bases between the two germline ends. Per the germline V gene, CDR1 is LGHDT and CDR2 is YNNKEL (reference sequence). The CDR3 has 13 residues. The CDR3 nucleotides read TGTGCCAGCAGCCACAGGGGAGGGACTGAAGCTTTCTTT. Residues: CASSHRGGTEAFF.

The chain carries TRBV7-2 and TRBJ2-5, with 10 nucleotides matching TRBD2. V trimming: 4 bases; J trimming: 6 bases; junction bases outside the gene matches: 8. Germline lookup yields CDR1 SGHTA and CDR2 FQGNSA. CDR3 length: 15 amino acids. Written as DNA, the CDR3 is TGTGCCAGCAGCTCGCGATCTAGCGGGAGACAGACCCAGTACTTC. Its protein is CASSSRSSGRQTQYF.

V and J are TRBV3-1 (or the pseudogene TRBV3-2) and TRBJ1-3; 10 bases agree with TRBD1. The CDR3 loop spans 16 amino acids. The V gene end was trimmed by 4 bases and the J gene end by 5 bases; junction bases not matched to a gene: 8. The germline gives CDR1 LGHDT, CDR2 YNNKEL (reference sequence). The CDR3 protein is CASSPRATGGRNTIYF. CDR3 coding DNA: TGTGCCAGCAGCCCCCGGGCGACAGGGGGCCGAAACACCATATATTTT.

The V gene is TRBV7-3, the J gene TRBJ2-2; 8 positions agree with TRBD2. V was clipped by 1 base and J by 4 bases; unmatched bases: 2. Per the germline V gene, CDR1 is SGHTA and CDR2 is FQGTGA. The CDR3 runs 15 residues. CDR3 residues: CASSLSSGITGELFF. The CDR3 nucleotides read TGTGCCAGCAGCTTAAGTAGCGGGATCACCGGGGAGCTGTTTTTT. The full variable domain, completed using reference TRBV7-3 and TRBJ2-2, is GAGVSQTPSNKVTEKGKYVELRCDPISGHTALYWYRQSLGQGPEFLIYFQGTGAADDSGLPNDRFFAVRPEGSVSTLKIQRTERGDSAVYLCASSLSSGITGELFFGEGSRLTVL.

With respect to this clone: In the same sample, other DNA sequences code for this CDR3. The chain combines TRBV28 with TRBJ1-5; 8 nucleotides align to TRBD1. Per the germline V gene, CDR1 is MDHEN and CDR2 is SYDVKM. This CDR3 contains 13 residues. J was trimmed by 7 bases and V by 5 bases; bases with no gene match: 4. The CDR3 nucleotides are TGTGCCAGCAGTAGGAACAGGGGGCAGCCCCAGCATTTT. Its protein is CASSRNRGQPQHF.

This rearrangement joins TRBV19 to TRBJ2-7; 14 nucleotides align to TRBD2. In germline, CDR1 is LNHDA, CDR2 SQIVND (reference sequence). The ends lost 5 bases at V and 6 bases at J; junction bases unmatched: 12. CDR3 length: 17 amino acids. The CDR3: CASSPRDRGTSGSEQYF. The CDR3 region has the DNA TGTGCCAGTAGTCCCCGGGACAGGGGGACTAGCGGGAGCGAGCAGTACTTC.

The chain combines TRBV2 with TRBJ1-3; 8 bases align to TRBD1. Looked up from germline, CDR1 is SNHLY and CDR2 is FYNNEI. The CDR3 has 15 residues. V trimming: 4 bases; J trimming: 0 bases; junction bases outside the gene matches: 2. The CDR3 protein is CASSGGQASGNTIYF. Written as DNA, the CDR3 is TGTGCCAGCAGTGGGGGACAGGCCTCTGGAAACACCATATATTTT.

This clone was seen a single time. The chain uses TRBV6-8 and TRBJ1-3; 8 bases line up with TRBD1. The length of the CDR3 is 16 residues. Unmatched junction bases numbered 5, after V lost 0 bases and J lost 4 bases. Germline values: CDR1 MNHGY, CDR2 SAAAGT. The CDR3 DNA is TGTGCCAGCAGTTACTCGACGACAGGGGCCGGAAACACCATATATTTT. Translating it yields CASSYSTTGAGNTIYF.

The rearrangement links TRBV5-1 to TRBJ2-3; no clear D gene. There are 14 residues in the CDR3. V was cut by 6 bases and J by 4 bases, with 15 bases left in between. CDR1 and CDR2 from the germline V gene are SGHRS and YFSETQ. Here the CDR3 reads CASKSATPSDTQYF. In DNA form, the CDR3 reads TGCGCCAGCAAATCAGCGACTCCGTCAGATACGCAGTATTTT.

The chain joins TRBV6-2 or TRBV6-3 to TRBJ2-2, with D perhaps matching TRBD1 (5 bases). Per the germline V gene, CDR1 is MNHEY and CDR2 is SVGEGT. CDR3 length equals 14 residues. The ends were cut back, 2 bases at V and 3 bases at J, with 7 bases in the middle. The chain's CDR3 is CASSYGRDTGELFF. CDR3 nucleotide sequence: TGTGCCAGCAGTTACGGCAGGGACACCGGGGAGCTGTTTTTT.

V is TRBV11-2 and J is TRBJ2-7; D unresolved. Germline V lookup: CDR1 SGHAT, CDR2 FQNNGV. The CDR3 spans 11 residues. V gave up 3 bases and J gave up 6 bases, with 6 bases separating them. The CDR3 DNA reads TGTGCCAGCAGCTTTAGACGCGAGCAGTACTTC. Translating gives CASSFRREQYF.

The chain carries TRBV19 and TRBJ1-4; D is possibly TRBD1 (6 bases). Looked up from germline, CDR1 is LNHDA and CDR2 is SQIVND (reference sequence). With 5 bases removed from V and 0 bases from J, the gap between germline ends came to 10 bases. The CDR3 totals 15 residues. The CDR3, as DNA: TGTGCCAGTAGTCTACAGGGTACAACTAATGAAAAACTGTTTTTT. Its translation: CASSLQGTTNEKLFF.

The chain couples TRBV29-1 to TRBJ2-3; no clear D gene. The CDR3 is made up of 14 amino acids. Germline CDR1 and CDR2: SQVTM and ANQGSEA. Trimming stripped 0 bases from V and 6 bases from J, with 13 bases between. The CDR3 sequence is CSVEDGWVMDTQYF. The CDR3 DNA follows: TGCAGCGTTGAAGATGGATGGGTTATGGATACGCAGTATTTT.

This clone was picked up one time. This sequence joins TRBV21-1 and TRBJ2-2. TRBV21-1 is assigned pseudogene status. This CDR3 has 11 residues. The CDR3 sequence is CASRGAGELFF. The DNA for the CDR3 is TGTGCCAGCAGGGGTGCCGGGGAGCTGTTTTTT.

The rearrangement links TRBV5-6 to TRBJ2-3, with a tentative D call TRBD1 (6 bases). Trimming cost V 1 base and J 4 bases, with 7 bases left between them. The V gene's germline CDR1 is SGHDT and CDR2 YYEEEE. This CDR3 contains 13 residues. The CDR3 region has the DNA TGTGCCAGCAGCTTGAACAGGGCAGATACGCAGTATTTT. Encoded protein: CASSLNRADTQYF.

This clone was seen only once. This CDR3 is CASSSWTGGTGELFF. The CDR3 DNA reads as TGTGCCAGCAGTTCCTGGACAGGGGGCACCGGGGAGCTGTTTTTT. This sequence joins TRBV6-5 and TRBJ2-2; 10 nucleotides match TRBD1. The V gene end was trimmed by 4 bases and the J gene end by 4 bases; junction bases not matched to a gene: 3. CDR3 length equals 15 residues. The V gene's germline CDR1 is MNHEY and CDR2 SVGAGI.

The gene calls are TRBV7-3 and TRBJ2-1; possibly TRBD1 or TRBD2 for D (5 bases each). Trimming took 0 bases from V and 3 from J, leaving 12 bases between them. The CDR3 runs 16 residues. Germline CDR1 is SGHTA and CDR2 is FQGTGA. CDR3 residues: CASSLTPGSGYNEQFF. In nucleotides, the CDR3 is TGTGCCAGCAGCTTAACTCCAGGGAGTGGCTACAATGAGCAGTTCTTC. The whole variable domain, filled in from reference TRBV7-3 and TRBJ2-1, reads GAGVSQTPSNKVTEKGKYVELRCDPISGHTALYWYRQSLGQGPEFLIYFQGTGAADDSGLPNDRFFAVRPEGSVSTLKIQRTERGDSAVYLCASSLTPGSGYNEQFFGPGTRLTVL.